This TCR beta chain was found in a study of T-cell memory formation after mild COVID-19. Across the whole study: TCR clusters largely stayed donor specific. The study, taken as a whole, reports: Some SARS-CoV-2-responding clones were already detected in memory before infection. Among clones contracting day 15 to 85, CD4/CD8 was balanced, whereas later expanders leaned CD4+.

This clonotype was seen more than once but under ten times. Antigen specificity is unknown. This CDR3 contains 13 residues. Germline values: CDR1 SGHVS, CDR2 FNYEAQ. V lost 5 bases to trimming and J lost 3 bases; unmatched junction nucleotides: 3. TCRdb recomputed calls from the 5' RACE reads with MiXCR, one row per CDR3 protein. The table lists 300,000 to 400,000 distinct CDR3 sequences, roughly an eighth of them singletons, with 22% in the top ten. The rearrangement uses TRBV7-6 and TRBJ2-5; 7 bases agree with TRBD1. Sequencing was carried out using PBMCs or a T cell subset sorted from them (not recorded which). The source is a man younger than 35 who had mild COVID-19 (a few samples of this study predate the infection). Cell type and time point are not known. CDR3 sequence: CASSPGQKETQYF. CDR3 in DNA: TGTGCCAGCAGCCCGGGACAGAAAGAGACCCAGTACTTC.